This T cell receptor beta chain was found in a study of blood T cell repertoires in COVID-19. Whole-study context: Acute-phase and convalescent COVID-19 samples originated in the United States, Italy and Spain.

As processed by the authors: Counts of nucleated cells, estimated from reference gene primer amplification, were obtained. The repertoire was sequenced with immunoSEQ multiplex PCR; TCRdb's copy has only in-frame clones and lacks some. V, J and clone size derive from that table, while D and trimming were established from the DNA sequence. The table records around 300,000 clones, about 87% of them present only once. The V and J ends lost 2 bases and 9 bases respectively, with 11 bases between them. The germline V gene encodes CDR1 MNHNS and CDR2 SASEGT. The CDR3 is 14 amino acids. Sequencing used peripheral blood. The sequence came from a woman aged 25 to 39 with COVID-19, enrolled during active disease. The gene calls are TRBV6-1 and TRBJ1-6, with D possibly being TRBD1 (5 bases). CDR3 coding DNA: TGTGCCAGCAGTGAAAGGAGGGGAACTTCACCCCTCCACTTT. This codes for CASSERRGTSPLHF.